One and the same sample provided the 11 T cell receptor beta chains below, sequenced in a study of blood T cell repertoires in COVID-19. TCRdb's copy holds only in-frame clones and misses some; the assay was immunoSEQ multiplex PCR. The sample has over 90,000 clones, about four fifths seen once; the top ten hold about 11%. Sequenced sample: peripheral blood. These receptors were taken from a human donor in a cohort sampled during active COVID-19.

The V and J genes are TRBV3-1 (or the pseudogene TRBV3-2) and TRBJ1-6; 8 bases match TRBD1. The V and J ends lost 5 bases and 6 bases, in that order; junction bases with no gene match: 9. The germline gives CDR1 LGHDT, CDR2 YNNKEL (reference sequence). This CDR3 has 16 residues. The CDR3 is CASSYGQGLGNSPLHF. Here the CDR3 DNA reads TGTGCCAGCAGCTACGGACAGGGTCTGGGTAATTCACCCCTCCACTTT.

This chain connects TRBV7-8 to TRBJ2-5; 7 bases line up with TRBD2. CDR1 SGHVS and CDR2 FQNEAQ come from the germline V gene. With V trimmed by 3 bases and J by 7 bases, 5 bases remained unmatched. The CDR3 loop spans 13 amino acids. This chain's CDR3 is CASSFRLAVTQYF. Written as DNA, the CDR3 is TGTGCCAGCAGCTTCAGGCTAGCGGTGACCCAGTACTTC.

The V gene is TRBV13, the J gene TRBJ2-4; maybe TRBD1 (6 bases). Germline V gives CDR1 PRHDT, CDR2 FYEKMQ (reference sequence). Trimming cost V 2 bases and J 2 bases, with 13 bases left between them. The CDR3 consists of 16 residues. For the CDR3, the DNA is TGTGCCAGCAGCTTAAACAGGGTCGGAACCAAAAACATTCAGTACTTC. Translating gives CASSLNRVGTKNIQYF.

The V gene is TRBV11-2, the J gene TRBJ2-2, with 10 bases fitting TRBD2. Germline values: CDR1 SGHAT, CDR2 FQNNGV. The CDR3 sequence is 15 residues long. Trimming took 6 bases from V and 5 from J; bases not matched to a gene: 6. The CDR3 sequence: CASSSSGGRTGELFF. CDR3 in DNA: TGTGCCAGCAGTTCTAGCGGGGGACGGACCGGGGAGCTGTTTTTT.

V and J are TRBV7-9 and TRBJ2-3, with 14 bases matching TRBD2. The CDR3 has 15 residues. V was pared by 5 bases and J by 5 bases, with 3 bases of the junction left unmatched. Per germline, CDR1 SEHNR and CDR2 FQNEAQ (reference sequence). CDR3 DNA sequence: TGTGCCAGCAGCGGGGGACTAGCGGGGGTAGATACGCAGTATTTT. It specifies CASSGGLAGVDTQYF.

J is TRBJ2-1 and V is TRBV27; TRBD1 aligns across 7 bases. The CDR3 has 16 residues. The germline gives CDR1 MNHEY, CDR2 SMNVEV (reference sequence). Unmatched junction bases numbered 8, after V lost 1 base and J lost 5 bases. In DNA, the CDR3 is TGTGCCAGCAGTTTATACCGGGACAGACGGAACAATGAGCAGTTCTTC. Protein product: CASSLYRDRRNNEQFF.

The genes are TRBV28 and TRBJ1-2; D gene uncertain. Trimming removed 5 bases at V and 8 bases at J, with 21 bases between. CDR1 and CDR2 from the germline V gene are MDHEN and SYDVKM. CDR3 length: 15 residues. The CDR3 DNA sequence: TGTGCCAGCAGTCAAACGACCAGTCGGGCGGGGGGCTACACCTTC. Protein product: CASSQTTSRAGGYTF.

This clone was counted a few times. The chain links TRBV7-2 to TRBJ1-6; possibly TRBD1 for D (5 bases). V dropped 5 bases and J dropped 0 bases, with 17 bases sitting between them. This CDR3 is built from 18 residues. CDR1 and CDR2 from the germline V gene are SGHTA and FQGNSA. The CDR3 loop reads CASSPISGSSSYNSPLHF. In DNA, the CDR3 is TGTGCCAGCAGCCCTATCTCAGGGTCGAGCTCCTATAATTCACCCCTCCACTTT.

The chain employs TRBV2 and TRBJ1-2, with TRBD1 identical over 10 bases. This CDR3 is 14 amino acids long. CDR1 is SNHLY, CDR2 FYNNEI, per germline. After removal of 7 bases from V and 2 bases from J, the junction contained 4 bases not matched to a gene. Here the CDR3 DNA reads TGTGCCAGCAAGAGACAGGGGGCAAACTATGGCTACACCTTC. This codes for CASKRQGANYGYTF.

J is TRBJ1-1 and V is TRBV5-1; 10 bases line up with TRBD1. CDR1 and CDR2 from the germline V gene are SGHRS and YFSETQ. V gave up 0 bases and J gave up 6 bases; unmatched junction bases: 2. The CDR3 has 14 residues. CDR3 protein: CASSLAGQGSEAFF. CDR3 nucleotides: TGCGCCAGCAGCTTGGCGGGACAGGGGTCTGAAGCTTTCTTT.

The chain couples TRBV18 to TRBJ2-5; a possible D gene is TRBD2 (5 bases). In germline, CDR1 is KGHSH, CDR2 LQKENI. Trimming removed 2 bases from V and 5 bases from J, with 21 bases in between. The CDR3 spans 17 residues. CDR3 amino acids: CASSPFLAFGNVETQYF. CDR3 sequence (DNA): TGTGCCAGCTCACCATTCCTAGCTTTTGGGAACGTGGAGACCCAGTACTTC.